This T cell receptor beta chain was captured in a study of T cell changes during pregnancy in multiple sclerosis. The CDR3 totals 16 residues. V shed 6 bases and J shed 8 bases, with 23 bases lying between them. CDR1 and CDR2 from the germline V gene are MDHEN and SYDVKM. The protocol was immunoSEQ multiplex PCR, while the TCRdb copy is restricted to in-frame clones and leaves out a portion. Counted here are over 50,000 clones, approximately 85% occurring once; the ten biggest clones make up more than 1.5%. The clonotype comes from a female donor with multiple sclerosis, enrolled in a pregnancy study. Source: peripheral blood, taken in the first trimester of pregnancy. The rearrangement uses TRBV28 and TRBJ2-1; a possible D gene is TRBD1 (6 bases). CDR3 protein: CASSAISGVLVHEQFF. CDR3 coding DNA: TGTGCCAGCAGCGCCATCTCAGGGGTCTTGGTTCATGAGCAGTTCTTC.